Sequencing of this T cell receptor beta chain was carried out in a study of T-cell reconstitution after alpha-beta-depleted transplantation in children. Unmatched junction bases numbered 13, after V lost 2 bases and J lost 6 bases. Germline V gene lookup returns CDR1 SGHKS and CDR2 YYEKEE (reference sequence). This CDR3 is 17 amino acids long. The authors prepared the TCRbeta library with unique molecular identifiers. MiXCR, applied by TCRdb to the PCR reads, yields one record per CDR3 protein. The top ten clones hold 14% of a sample with more than 400,000 distinct CDR3 sequences, about an eighth of them seen once. This clonotype was picked up a small number of times.

The chain uses TRBV5-5 and TRBJ2-2; 7 nucleotides align to TRBD2. This TCR came from a female patient aged 2-9 years who had a stem cell transplant for aplastic anemia, so the T cells may come from the graft donor. The sequencing here drew on PBMCs, mostly from graft donor cells, taken 180 days after TCRalphabeta/CD19-depleted stem cell transplant. CDR3 coding DNA: TGTGCCAGCAGCTTTCGACCTGGGGCAGGGAGGGCCGGGGAGCTGTTTTTT. It translates to CASSFRPGAGRAGELFF. The complete variable domain, with remaining parts taken from reference TRBV5-5 and TRBJ2-2, reads DAGVTQSPTHLIKTRGQQVTLRCSPISGHKSVSWYQQVLGQGPQFIFQYYEKEERGRGNFPDRFSARQFPNYSSELNVNALLLGDSALYLCASSFRPGAGRAGELFFGEGSRLTVL.